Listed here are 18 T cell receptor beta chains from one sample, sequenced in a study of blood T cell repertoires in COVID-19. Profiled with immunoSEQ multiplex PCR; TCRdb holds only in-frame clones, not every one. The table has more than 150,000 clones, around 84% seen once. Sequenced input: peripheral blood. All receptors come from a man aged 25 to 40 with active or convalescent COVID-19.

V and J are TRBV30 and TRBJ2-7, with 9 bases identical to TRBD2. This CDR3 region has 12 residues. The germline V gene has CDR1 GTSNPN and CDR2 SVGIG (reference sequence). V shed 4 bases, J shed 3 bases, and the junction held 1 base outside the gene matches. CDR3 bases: TGTGCCTGGACTAGCGGGAACTACGAGCAGTACTTC. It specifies CAWTSGNYEQYF. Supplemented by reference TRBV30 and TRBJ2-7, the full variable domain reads SQTIHQWPATLVQPVGSPLSLECTVEGTSNPNLYWYRQAAGRGLQLLFYSVGIGQISSEVPQNLSASRPQDRQFILSSKKLLLSDSGFYLCAWTSGNYEQYFGPGTRLTVT.

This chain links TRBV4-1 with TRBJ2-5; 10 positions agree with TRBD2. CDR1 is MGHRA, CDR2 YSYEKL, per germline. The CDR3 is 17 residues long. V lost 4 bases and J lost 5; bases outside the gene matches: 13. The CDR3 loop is CASSPDGLAGDRETQYF. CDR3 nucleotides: TGCGCCAGCAGCCCAGACGGCCTAGCGGGGGACAGGGAGACCCAGTACTTC.

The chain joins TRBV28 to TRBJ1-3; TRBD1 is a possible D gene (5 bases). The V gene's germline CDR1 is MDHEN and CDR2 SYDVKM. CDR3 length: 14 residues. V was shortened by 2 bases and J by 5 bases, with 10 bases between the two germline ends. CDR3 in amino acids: CASSLAGLRNTIYF. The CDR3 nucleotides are TGTGCCAGCAGTTTAGCAGGGTTAAGAAACACCATATATTTT.

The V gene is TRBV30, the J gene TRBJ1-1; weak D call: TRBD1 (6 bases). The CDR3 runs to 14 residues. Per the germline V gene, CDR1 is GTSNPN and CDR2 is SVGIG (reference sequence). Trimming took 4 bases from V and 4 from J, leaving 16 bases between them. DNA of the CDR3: TGTGCCTGGATTCCAGGGGTAAGGGGCACTGAAGCTTTCTTT. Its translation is CAWIPGVRGTEAFF.

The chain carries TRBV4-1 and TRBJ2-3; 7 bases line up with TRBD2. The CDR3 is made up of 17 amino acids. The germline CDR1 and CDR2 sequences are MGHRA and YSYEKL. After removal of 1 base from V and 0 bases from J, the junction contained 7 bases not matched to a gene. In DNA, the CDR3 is TGCGCCAGCAGCCAAGGTGGGAGGGGTCCGAGCACAGATACGCAGTATTTT. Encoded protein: CASSQGGRGPSTDTQYF.

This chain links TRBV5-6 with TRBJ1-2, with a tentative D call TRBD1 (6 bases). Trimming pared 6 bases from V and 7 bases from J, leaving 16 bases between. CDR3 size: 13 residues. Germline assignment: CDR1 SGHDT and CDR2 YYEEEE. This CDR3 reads CASTSQGRVGYTF. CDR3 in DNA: TGTGCCAGCACGTCGCAGGGGCGGGTTGGCTACACCTTC. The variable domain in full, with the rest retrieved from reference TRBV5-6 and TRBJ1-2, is DAGVTQSPTHLIKTRGQQVTLRCSPKSGHDTVSWYQQALGQGPQFIFQYYEEEERQRGNFPDRFSGHQFPNYSSELNVNALLLGDSALYLCASTSQGRVGYTFGSGTRLTVV.

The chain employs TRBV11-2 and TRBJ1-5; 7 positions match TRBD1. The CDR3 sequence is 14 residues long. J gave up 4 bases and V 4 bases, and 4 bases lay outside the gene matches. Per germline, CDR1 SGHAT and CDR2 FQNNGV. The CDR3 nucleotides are TGTGCCAGCAGCTCCCAGGGGGGAAATCAGCCCCAGCATTTT. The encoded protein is CASSSQGGNQPQHF.

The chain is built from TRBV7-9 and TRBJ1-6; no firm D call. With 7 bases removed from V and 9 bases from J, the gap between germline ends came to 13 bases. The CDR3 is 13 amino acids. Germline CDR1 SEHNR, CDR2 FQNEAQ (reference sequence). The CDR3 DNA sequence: TGTGCCAGCACCCTTAGCTCGGGTTCACCCCTCCACTTT. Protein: CASTLSSGSPLHF.

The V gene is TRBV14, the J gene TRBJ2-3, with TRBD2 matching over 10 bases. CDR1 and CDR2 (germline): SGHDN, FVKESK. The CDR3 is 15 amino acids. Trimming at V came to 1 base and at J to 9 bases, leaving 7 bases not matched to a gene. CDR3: CASSQGTSGKGTQYF. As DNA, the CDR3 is TGTGCCAGCAGCCAAGGAACTAGCGGGAAGGGAACGCAGTATTTT.

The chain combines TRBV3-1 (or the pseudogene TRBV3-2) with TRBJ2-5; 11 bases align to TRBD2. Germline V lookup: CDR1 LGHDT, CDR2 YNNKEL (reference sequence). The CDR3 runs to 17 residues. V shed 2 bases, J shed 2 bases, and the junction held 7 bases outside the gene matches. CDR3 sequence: CASSQLNLAGGQETQYF. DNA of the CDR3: TGTGCCAGCAGCCAACTAAACCTAGCGGGGGGTCAAGAGACCCAGTACTTC.

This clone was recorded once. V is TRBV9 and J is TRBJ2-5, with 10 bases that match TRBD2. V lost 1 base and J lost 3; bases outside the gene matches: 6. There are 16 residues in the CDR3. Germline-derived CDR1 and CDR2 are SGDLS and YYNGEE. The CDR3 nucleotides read TGTGCCAGCAGCGTACGAGCGGGGGGGGCGGAAGAGACCCAGTACTTC. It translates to CASSVRAGGAEETQYF.

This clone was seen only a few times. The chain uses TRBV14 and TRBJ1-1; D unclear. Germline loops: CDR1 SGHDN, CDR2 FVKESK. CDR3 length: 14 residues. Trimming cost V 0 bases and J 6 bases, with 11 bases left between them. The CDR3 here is CASSQDGGYAEAFF. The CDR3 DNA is TGTGCCAGCAGCCAAGACGGAGGATACGCTGAAGCTTTCTTT.

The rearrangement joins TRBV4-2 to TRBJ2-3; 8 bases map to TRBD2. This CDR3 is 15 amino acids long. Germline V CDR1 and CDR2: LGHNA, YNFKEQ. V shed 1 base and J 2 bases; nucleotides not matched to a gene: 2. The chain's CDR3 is CASSQVSGNTDTQYF. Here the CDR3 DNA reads TGTGCCAGCAGCCAAGTTAGCGGGAACACAGATACGCAGTATTTT.

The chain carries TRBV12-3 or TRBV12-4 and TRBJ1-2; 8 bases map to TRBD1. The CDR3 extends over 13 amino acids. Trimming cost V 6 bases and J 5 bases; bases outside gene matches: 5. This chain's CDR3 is CASSRDRGYGYTF. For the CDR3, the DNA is TGTGCCAGCAGCCGCGACAGGGGTTATGGCTACACCTTC.

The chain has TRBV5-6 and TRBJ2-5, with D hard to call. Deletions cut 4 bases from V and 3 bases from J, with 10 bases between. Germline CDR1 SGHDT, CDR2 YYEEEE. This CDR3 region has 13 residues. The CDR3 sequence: CASSDIAEETQYF. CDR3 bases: TGTGCCAGCAGCGATATAGCCGAAGAGACCCAGTACTTC.

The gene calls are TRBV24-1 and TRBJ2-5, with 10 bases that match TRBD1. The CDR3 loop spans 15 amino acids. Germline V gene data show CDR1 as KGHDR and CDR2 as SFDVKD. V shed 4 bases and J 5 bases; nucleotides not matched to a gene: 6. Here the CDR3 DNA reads TGTGCCACCAGTGAGTCCGGGACAGGGGTGGAGACCCAGTACTTC. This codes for CATSESGTGVETQYF.

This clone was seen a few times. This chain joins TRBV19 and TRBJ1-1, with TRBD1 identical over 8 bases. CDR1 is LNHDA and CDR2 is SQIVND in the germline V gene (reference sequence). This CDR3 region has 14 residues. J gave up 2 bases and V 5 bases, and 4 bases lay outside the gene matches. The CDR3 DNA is TGTGCCAGTAGTTTCGGACAGGGCAACACTGAAGCTTTCTTT. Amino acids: CASSFGQGNTEAFF.

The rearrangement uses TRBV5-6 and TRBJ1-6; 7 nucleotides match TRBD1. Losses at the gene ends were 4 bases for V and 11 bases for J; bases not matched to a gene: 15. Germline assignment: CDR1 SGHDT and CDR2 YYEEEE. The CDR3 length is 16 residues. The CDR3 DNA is TGTGCCAGCAGCATCAGAGACAGGGCGGTTCTGGCACCCCTCCACTTT. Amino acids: CASSIRDRAVLAPLHF.